One sample yielded the 25 T cell receptor beta chains listed below, sequenced in a study of shared clonotypes between healthy human individuals. Terminally differentiated effector memory CD45RA+ cells were excluded from the naive CD8 cells, which were CD45RO-negative and positively selected for CCR7. The assay was immunoSEQ multiplex PCR, and TCRdb's table has in-frame clones only and misses some. The table lists more than 500,000 clones, approximately 95% of them singletons. The specimen was naive CD8+ T cells sorted from blood. These receptors all come from a woman aged 25 to 39 in good health.

This clone was counted a single time. The rearrangement uses TRBV13 and TRBJ2-1; D call uncertain. Trimming cost V 5 bases and J 7 bases, with 15 bases left between them. The germline gives CDR1 PRHDT, CDR2 FYEKMQ (reference sequence). CDR3 length: 14 amino acids. This CDR3 reads CASSPESVSNEQFF. CDR3 DNA sequence: TGTGCCAGCAGCCCCGAATCGGTGTCTAATGAGCAGTTCTTC. Supplemented by reference TRBV13 and TRBJ2-1, the full variable domain reads AAGVIQSPRHLIKEKRETATLKCYPIPRHDTVYWYQQGPGQDPQFLISFYEKMQSDKGSIPDRFSAQQFSDYHSELNMSSLELGDSALYFCASSPESVSNEQFFGPGTRLTVL.

The genes are TRBV5-4 and TRBJ2-5; the D is unclear. The J call may be faulty, since TRBJ2-7 better matches the DNA end. CDR3 length: 14 residues. CDR1 and CDR2 (germline): SGHNT, YYREEE (reference sequence). The CDR3 spells CASSRLSSAYEQYF. For the CDR3, the DNA is TGTGCCAGCAGCCGCCTGTCTTCTGCCTACGAGCAGTACTTC.

In nucleotides, the CDR3 is TGTGCCAGTTGTGAGGACGAAGCCCAAGAGACCCAGTACTTC. This gives the protein CASCEDEAQETQYF. The rearrangement joins TRBV2 to TRBJ2-5; no firm D call. CDR1 is SNHLY, CDR2 FYNNEI, per germline. Trimming shortened V by 9 bases and J by 1 base, and 15 bases separated the two germline ends. The CDR3 length is 14 residues.

J is TRBJ2-1 and V is TRBV7-8; no reliable D call. The V end was cut by 2 bases, the J end by 8 bases, with 13 bases between. Germline loops: CDR1 SGHVS, CDR2 FQNEAQ. This CDR3 contains 14 residues. The CDR3: CASSLIPESYEQFF. CDR3 coding DNA: TGTGCCAGCAGCTTAATCCCAGAATCATATGAGCAGTTCTTC. Based on the CDR3 plus reference TRBV7-8 and TRBJ2-1, the full variable domain is GAGVSQSPRYKVAKRGQDVALRCDPISGHVSLFWYQQALGQGPEFLTYFQNEAQLDKSGLPSDRFFAERPEGSVSTLKIQRTQQEDSAVYLCASSLIPESYEQFFGPGTRLTVL.

The V call is TRBV6-5, the J call TRBJ1-1; weak D call: TRBD1 (5 bases). Germline CDR1 reads MNHEY; CDR2 reads SVGAGI. The CDR3 extends over 14 amino acids. The V gene lost 6 bases and the J gene lost 3 bases, with 14 bases spanning the gap. CDR3 DNA sequence: TGTGCCAGCAGCCGGGACCGTAGAGACACTGAAGCTTTCTTT. Amino acid sequence: CASSRDRRDTEAFF.

The chain employs TRBV28 and TRBJ2-7; no clear D gene. Trimming took 3 bases from V and 2 from J, leaving 17 bases between them. Germline V gene sequence: CDR1 MDHEN, CDR2 SYDVKM. There are 16 residues in the CDR3. The CDR3 DNA reads as TGTGCCAGCAGTTTCCGCAGGACCGACTCGACCTACGAGCAGTACTTC. Translated: CASSFRRTDSTYEQYF.

The chain joins TRBV13 to TRBJ2-7; possibly TRBD1 or TRBD2 for D (5 bases each). Germline V gene lookup returns CDR1 PRHDT and CDR2 FYEKMQ (reference sequence). The CDR3 extends over 14 amino acids. The ends were cut back, 5 bases at V and 0 bases at J, with 11 bases in the middle. The CDR3 region is CASSQGRSSYEQYF. The CDR3 DNA follows: TGTGCCAGCAGCCAGGGACGGTCCTCCTACGAGCAGTACTTC.

The rearrangement joins TRBV6-5 to TRBJ2-2, with a possible D match to TRBD2 (5 bases). V dropped 2 bases and J dropped 7 bases, with 14 bases sitting between them. From germline, CDR1 is MNHEY and CDR2 SVGAGI. CDR3 length equals 15 residues. The CDR3 bases are TGTGCCAGCAGTTACAGTTATCACGGGAACGGGGAGCTGTTTTTT. Its protein is CASSYSYHGNGELFF.

This chain uses TRBV19 with TRBJ2-7; 7 nucleotides agree with TRBD1. CDR1 LNHDA and CDR2 SQIVND come from the germline V gene (reference sequence). V was clipped by 3 bases and J by 2 bases; unmatched bases: 4. CDR3 length: 14 amino acids. CDR3 sequence reads: CASSMGDSPYEQYF. CDR3 in DNA: TGTGCCAGTAGTATGGGGGACAGCCCCTACGAGCAGTACTTC.

As for this clone: This may stem from a read error, because a much larger clone lies one nucleotide away. Other nucleotide sequences in the sample specify the same CDR3. The chain has TRBV9 and TRBJ2-7, with 10 bases that match TRBD1. Losses at the gene ends were 3 bases for V and 3 bases for J; bases not matched to a gene: 3. Germline V gene data show CDR1 as SGDLS and CDR2 as YYNGEE. The CDR3 runs 14 residues. The CDR3 sequence is CASSAGTGDYEQYF. CDR3 coding DNA: TGTGCCAGCAGCGCCGGGACAGGGGACTACGAGCAGTACTTC.

The rearrangement uses TRBV13 and TRBJ2-3; 9 nucleotides line up with TRBD2. V shed 3 bases and J 6 bases; nucleotides not matched to a gene: 7. Germline V gene data show CDR1 as PRHDT and CDR2 as FYEKMQ (reference sequence). This CDR3 is 15 amino acids long. CDR3 sequence: CASSFTGLASDTQYF. The CDR3, as DNA: TGTGCCAGCAGCTTCACGGGACTAGCATCTGATACGCAGTATTTT.

J is TRBJ2-7 and V is TRBV27; TRBD2 might be the D (7 bases). Germline V CDR1 and CDR2: MNHEY, SMNVEV (reference sequence). Trimming shortened V by 2 bases and J by 7 bases, and 15 bases separated the two germline ends. The CDR3 sequence is 14 residues long. CDR3 sequence: CASSLGGEGEEQYF. The CDR3 DNA reads TGTGCCAGCAGTTTAGGAGGGGAGGGGGAGGAGCAGTACTTC.

This chain uses TRBV6-1 with TRBJ1-4; D ambiguous. The CDR3 length is 16 residues. Germline V gives CDR1 MNHNS, CDR2 SASEGT. Trimming removed 2 bases at V and 0 bases at J, with 10 bases between. The CDR3 spells CASSEITEATNEKLFF. CDR3 nucleotides: TGTGCCAGCAGTGAAATAACTGAGGCAACTAATGAAAAACTGTTTTTT.

Note on this clone: The same CDR3 arises from other DNA sequences in this sample as well. The chain couples TRBV13 to TRBJ1-5; D possibly corresponds to TRBD1 (5 bases). Germline V gene sequence: CDR1 PRHDT, CDR2 FYEKMQ (reference sequence). CDR3 length equals 14 residues. V was clipped by 0 bases and J by 2 bases, with 5 bases between them. The chain's CDR3 is CASSLGRGNQPQHF. The CDR3 DNA is TGTGCCAGCAGCTTAGGCAGGGGCAATCAGCCCCAGCATTTT.

J is TRBJ2-5 and V is TRBV6-5; D is undetermined. The DNA end lines up better with TRBJ2-7; the J call may be wrong. Germline-derived CDR1 and CDR2 are MNHEY and SVGAGI. The CDR3 runs 13 residues. The CDR3 is CASSYAGTYEQYF. For the CDR3, the DNA is TGTGCCAGCAGTTATGCAGGTACCTACGAGCAGTACTTC.

V usage is TRBV19 and J usage is TRBJ2-1, with 7 bases matching TRBD2. Germline V gene data show CDR1 as LNHDA and CDR2 as SQIVND (reference sequence). Germline trimming cut 8 bases from V and 3 bases from J; bases unmatched to any gene: 4. The CDR3 loop spans 13 amino acids. The CDR3 protein is CASAGGSYNEQFF. The CDR3 region has the DNA TGTGCCAGTGCCGGCGGGAGCTACAATGAGCAGTTCTTC.

This clone was seen only once. The rearrangement uses TRBV27 and TRBJ2-1; D is possibly TRBD2 (5 bases). V dropped 6 bases and J dropped 3 bases, with 15 bases sitting between them. Germline CDR1 reads MNHEY; CDR2 reads SMNVEV (reference sequence). The CDR3 contains 15 residues. CDR3 DNA sequence: TGTGCCAGCAGCATGACACGGGGTAACTACAATGAGCAGTTCTTC. It encodes CASSMTRGNYNEQFF.

The rearrangement uses TRBV28 and TRBJ2-1; TRBD2 might be the D (6 bases). CDR1 and CDR2 from the germline V gene are MDHEN and SYDVKM. The V end lost 2 bases, the J end lost 5 bases, and 16 bases lay between the germline ends. The CDR3 is 16 amino acids. The CDR3 loop is CASSLGAGQIDNEQFF. The CDR3 DNA follows: TGTGCCAGCAGTTTAGGGGCGGGGCAGATCGACAATGAGCAGTTCTTC.

This clone was recorded only once. This sequence joins TRBV27 and TRBJ2-7; D remains unclear. The CDR3 is made up of 14 amino acids. CDR1 is MNHEY, CDR2 SMNVEV, per germline (reference sequence). V lost 5 bases, J lost 0 bases, and 11 bases lay in between. The CDR3 region is CASSLVRSSYEQYF. For the CDR3, the DNA is TGTGCCAGCAGTCTGGTGCGTAGCTCCTACGAGCAGTACTTC.

This sequence joins TRBV28 and TRBJ2-2, with TRBD2 matching 9 bases. The CDR3 contains 15 residues. Unmatched junction bases numbered 4, after V lost 5 bases and J lost 3 bases. Germline V gene lookup returns CDR1 MDHEN and CDR2 SYDVKM. CDR3 bases: TGTGCCAGCAGTCTAGCGGGAACGCACACCGGGGAGCTGTTTTTT. Protein sequence: CASSLAGTHTGELFF.

The gene calls are TRBV9 and TRBJ2-3; either TRBD1 or TRBD2 may fit D (6 bases each). The V and J ends lost 4 bases and 2 bases respectively, with 20 bases between them. The CDR3 is made up of 17 amino acids. In germline, CDR1 is SGDLS, CDR2 YYNGEE. This chain's CDR3 is CASSPEGGGPITDTQYF. CDR3 DNA: TGTGCCAGCAGCCCCGAGGGGGGCGGGCCTATCACAGATACGCAGTATTTT.

The V call is TRBV28, the J call TRBJ1-2, with D uncertain. CDR3 length equals 13 residues. Deletions cut 3 bases from V and 4 bases from J, with 9 bases between. Germline CDR1 and CDR2: MDHEN and SYDVKM. The CDR3 reads CASSFMTVYGYTF. DNA for the CDR3: TGTGCCAGCAGTTTTATGACTGTCTATGGCTACACCTTC.

The chain carries TRBV9 and TRBJ2-7; D is perhaps TRBD1 (5 bases). This CDR3 is 14 amino acids long. Germline V CDR1 and CDR2: SGDLS, YYNGEE. Trimming stripped 3 bases from V and 4 bases from J, with 14 bases between. The CDR3 DNA reads as TGTGCCAGCAGCGGGGGCTTATGGGGTTACGAGCAGTACTTC. Protein sequence: CASSGGLWGYEQYF.

V gene TRBV27 combines with J gene TRBJ2-7; D gene ambiguous. CDR1 MNHEY and CDR2 SMNVEV come from the germline V gene (reference sequence). The germline V and J ends were trimmed by 0 bases and 6 bases, with 15 bases remaining between them. This CDR3 has 15 amino acids. CDR3 nucleotide sequence: TGTGCCAGCAGTTTATCGGCCGGAGCCGTAAGCGAGCAGTACTTC. Translated, it gives CASSLSAGAVSEQYF.

CDR3 sequence: CASRGMDQPQHF. CDR3 DNA sequence: TGTGCCAGTAGGGGGATGGATCAGCCCCAGCATTTT. The V call is TRBV19, the J call TRBJ1-5; D gene uncertain. In germline, CDR1 is LNHDA, CDR2 SQIVND (reference sequence). This CDR3 comprises 12 residues. Trimming shortened V by 6 bases and J by 5 bases, and 8 bases separated the two germline ends.